This TCR beta chain was recovered during a study of blood T cell repertoires in COVID-19. On the study more broadly: PBMCs, B-cell-depleted T cells, or T cells provided the cDNA or gDNA that made up the material.

Original methodology: Reference gene primers were amplified, and this amplification served to estimate nucleated cell counts. Sequencing was performed with immunoSEQ multiplex PCR; in TCRdb, only in-frame clones are kept and a portion is missing. That table supplies the V and J calls and clone size; D and trimming were determined from the DNA. The sample contains roughly 260,000 clones, 70% to 90% of which appear only once. Participants came from around 25 US areas, aged roughly 18 to 95 years. Losses at the gene ends were 4 bases for V and 4 bases for J; bases not matched to a gene: 7. CDR3 size: 15 residues. The germline gives CDR1 SGHRS, CDR2 YFSETQ.

Sequencing input: PBMCs or T cells enriched from blood (not recorded which). This rearrangement joins TRBV5-1 to TRBJ2-7, with TRBD1 matching over 11 bases. The receptor was isolated from a woman aged 50 to 60 who had recovered from COVID-19. The DNA for the CDR3 is TGCGCCAGCAGCACATCCGGGACAGGGGGTTACGAGCAGTACTTC. Amino acid sequence: CASSTSGTGGYEQYF.